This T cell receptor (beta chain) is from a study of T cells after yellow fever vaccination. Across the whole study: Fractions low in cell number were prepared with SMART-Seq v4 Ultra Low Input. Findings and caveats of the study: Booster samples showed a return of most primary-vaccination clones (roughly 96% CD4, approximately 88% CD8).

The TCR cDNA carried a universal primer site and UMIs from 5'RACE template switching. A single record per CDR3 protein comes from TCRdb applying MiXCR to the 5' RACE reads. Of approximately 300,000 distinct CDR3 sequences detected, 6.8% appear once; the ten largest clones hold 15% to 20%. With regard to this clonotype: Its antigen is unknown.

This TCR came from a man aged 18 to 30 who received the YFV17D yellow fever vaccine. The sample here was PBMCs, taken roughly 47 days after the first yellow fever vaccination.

The DNA of the CDR3 is TGTGCCAGCAGTTGGGGCGGGGGGACTGGAGAGACCCAGTACTTC. Amino acids: CASSWGGGTGETQYF. The chain employs TRBV28 and TRBJ2-5; TRBD2 matches 8 bases. The length of the CDR3 is 15 residues. V lost 4 bases to trimming and J lost 4 bases; unmatched junction nucleotides: 8. Per germline, CDR1 MDHEN and CDR2 SYDVKM.